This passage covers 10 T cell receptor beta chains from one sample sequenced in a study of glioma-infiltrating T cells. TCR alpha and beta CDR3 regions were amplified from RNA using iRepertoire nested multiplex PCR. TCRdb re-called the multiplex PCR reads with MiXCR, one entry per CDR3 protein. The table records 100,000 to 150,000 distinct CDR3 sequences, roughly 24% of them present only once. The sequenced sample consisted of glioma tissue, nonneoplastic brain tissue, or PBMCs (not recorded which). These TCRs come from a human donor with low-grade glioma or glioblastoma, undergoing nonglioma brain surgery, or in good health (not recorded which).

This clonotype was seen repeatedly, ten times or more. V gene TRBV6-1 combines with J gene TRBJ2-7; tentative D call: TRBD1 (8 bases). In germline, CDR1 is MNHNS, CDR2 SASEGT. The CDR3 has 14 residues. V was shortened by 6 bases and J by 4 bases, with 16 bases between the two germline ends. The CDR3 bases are TGTGCCAGCAGCGGGGGGACAGGCAGATACGAGCAGTACTTC. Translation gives CASSGGTGRYEQYF.

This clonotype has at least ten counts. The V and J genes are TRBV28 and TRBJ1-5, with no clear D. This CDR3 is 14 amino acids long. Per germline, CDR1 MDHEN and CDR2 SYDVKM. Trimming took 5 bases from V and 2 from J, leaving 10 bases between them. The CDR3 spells CASSTPSGNQPQHF. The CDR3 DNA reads TGTGCCAGCAGTACACCAAGTGGCAATCAGCCCCAGCATTTT.

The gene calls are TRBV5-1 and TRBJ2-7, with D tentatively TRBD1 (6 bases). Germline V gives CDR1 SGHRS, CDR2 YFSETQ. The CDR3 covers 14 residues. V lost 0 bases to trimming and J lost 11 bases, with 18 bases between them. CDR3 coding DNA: TGCGCCAGCAGCTTGGGCACAAGGGGGTTAGAGGAGTACTTC. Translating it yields CASSLGTRGLEEYF.

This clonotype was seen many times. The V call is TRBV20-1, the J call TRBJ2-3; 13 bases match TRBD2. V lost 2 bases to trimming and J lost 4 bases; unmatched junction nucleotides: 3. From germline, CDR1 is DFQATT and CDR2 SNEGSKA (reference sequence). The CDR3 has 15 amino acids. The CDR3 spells CSARKLAGGADTQYF. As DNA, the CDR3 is TGCAGTGCTAGAAAACTAGCGGGAGGGGCAGATACGCAGTATTTT.

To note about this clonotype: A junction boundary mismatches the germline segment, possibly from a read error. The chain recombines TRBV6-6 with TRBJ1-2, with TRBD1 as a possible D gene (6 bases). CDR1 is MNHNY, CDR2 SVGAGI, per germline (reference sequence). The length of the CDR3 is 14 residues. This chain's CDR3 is CACSYVGDTYGYTF. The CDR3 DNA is TGTGCCTGCAGTTACGTCGGGGACACCTATGGCTACACCTTC.

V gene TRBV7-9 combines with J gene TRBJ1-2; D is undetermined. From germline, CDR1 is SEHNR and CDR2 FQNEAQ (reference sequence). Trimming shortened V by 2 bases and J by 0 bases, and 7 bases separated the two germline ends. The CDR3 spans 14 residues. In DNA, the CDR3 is TGTGCCAGCAGCTTATGGTCGCCTAACTATGGCTACACCTTC. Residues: CASSLWSPNYGYTF.

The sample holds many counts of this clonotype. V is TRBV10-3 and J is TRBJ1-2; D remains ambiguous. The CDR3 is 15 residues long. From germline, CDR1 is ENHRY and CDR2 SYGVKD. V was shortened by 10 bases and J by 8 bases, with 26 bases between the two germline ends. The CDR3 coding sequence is TGTGCCACCCAACGCGGTCGGGAAGCGGAAGGGGGCTACACCTTC. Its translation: CATQRGREAEGGYTF.

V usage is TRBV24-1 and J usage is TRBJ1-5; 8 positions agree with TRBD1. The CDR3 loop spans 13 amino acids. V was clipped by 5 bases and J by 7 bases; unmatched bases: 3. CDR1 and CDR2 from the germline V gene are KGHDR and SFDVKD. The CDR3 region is CATSGTGMQPQHF. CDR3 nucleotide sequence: TGTGCCACCAGTGGGACAGGGATGCAGCCCCAGCATTTT.

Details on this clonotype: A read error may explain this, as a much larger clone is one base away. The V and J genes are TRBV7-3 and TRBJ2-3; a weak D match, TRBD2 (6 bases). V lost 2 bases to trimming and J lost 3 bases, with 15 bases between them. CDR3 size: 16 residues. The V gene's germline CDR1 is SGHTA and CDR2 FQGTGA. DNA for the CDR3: TGTGCCAGCAGCTTATTCCCTAGCGAAAGAACAGATACGCAGTATTTT. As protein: CASSLFPSERTDTQYF. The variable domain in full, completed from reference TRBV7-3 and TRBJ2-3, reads GAGVSQTPSNKVTEKGKYVELRCDPISGHTALYWYRQSLGQGPEFLIYFQGTGAADDSGLPNDRFFAVRPEGSVSTLKIQRTERGDSAVYLCASSLFPSERTDTQYFGPGTRLTVL.

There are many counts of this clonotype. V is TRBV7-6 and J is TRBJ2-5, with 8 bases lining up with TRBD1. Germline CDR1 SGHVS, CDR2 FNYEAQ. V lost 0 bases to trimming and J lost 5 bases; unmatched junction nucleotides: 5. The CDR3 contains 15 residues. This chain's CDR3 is CASSLAQGAMETQYF. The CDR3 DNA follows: TGTGCCAGCAGCTTAGCGCAGGGGGCAATGGAGACCCAGTACTTC.